Sequencing of this T cell receptor (beta chain) was carried out in a study of T cell changes during pregnancy in multiple sclerosis. Germline V CDR1 and CDR2: LGHNA, YSLEER. With 0 bases clipped from V and 6 bases from J, the junction kept 7 bases outside the gene matches. This CDR3 contains 16 residues. The table came from immunoSEQ multiplex PCR; TCRdb's copy has only in-frame clones and leaves some out. The sample has about 9,500 clones; 65% to 85% are singletons. The source material was CD8+ T cells from peripheral blood mononuclear cells, sampled in the third trimester of pregnancy. The clonotype was recovered from a female donor in good health, enrolled as a control in a pregnancy study. The chain is built from TRBV4-3 and TRBJ2-1; 8 bases are a match to TRBD1. Here the CDR3 DNA reads TGCGCCAGCAGCCAAGAATGGACAGGGTATCGCAATGAGCAGTTCTTC. Translating gives CASSQEWTGYRNEQFF.